This T cell receptor (beta chain) was profiled in a study of blood T cell repertoires in COVID-19. Study summary: PBMCs, B-cell-depleted T cells, or T cells were the source of the cDNA or gDNA that made up the material.

Some clones are missing from TCRdb's copy, which holds only in-frame ones; the method was immunoSEQ multiplex PCR. Among roughly 34,000 clones listed, approximately 80% were seen once. CDR3 length equals 15 residues. V was clipped by 1 base and J by 0 bases, with 7 bases between them. Germline V gives CDR1 SEHNR, CDR2 FQNEAQ (reference sequence). The chain uses TRBV7-9 and TRBJ1-3; D is ambiguous. The sample was peripheral blood. The sequence was obtained from an older woman with acute or convalescent COVID-19. CDR3 loop: CASSLGGNSGNTIYF. Here the CDR3 DNA reads TGTGCCAGCAGCTTAGGAGGCAACTCTGGAAACACCATATATTTT.